These 19 T cell receptor beta chains were sequenced from one sample in a study of T cell clonality in common variable immunodeficiency. The repertoire was sequenced with immunoSEQ multiplex PCR; TCRdb's copy has only in-frame clones and lacks some. The sample yields more than 45,000 clones, without any singletons. The specimen was peripheral blood mononuclear cells. These receptors were obtained from a person aged 18-70 years in good health.

This clone was observed many times. The observed sequence ends 3 residues before the CDR3 terminus, with the missing tail filled in from the germline J gene. V gene TRBV20-1 combines with J gene TRBJ1-1, with 10 bases aligning to TRBD1. The germline CDR1 and CDR2 sequences are DFQATT and SNEGSKA (reference sequence). This CDR3 is built from 14 residues. The sequenced CDR3 bases are TGCAGTGCTAGAGCGTCCGGGACAGGGGCAGGA. Protein sequence: CSARASGTGAG. The complete CDR3 sequence is CSARASGTGAGAFF.

The table lists this clone with a few counts. The CDR3 end lies 3 residues beyond the end of the read and is filled in from the germline J gene. The chain joins TRBV7-9 to TRBJ2-4; D possibly matches TRBD1 or TRBD2 (7 bases each). Germline values: CDR1 SEHNR, CDR2 FQNEAQ (reference sequence). The CDR3 runs to 14 residues. CDR3 region: CASSYDREGGGQYF. CDR3 bases read: TGTGCCAGCAGCTACGACAGGGAGGGCGGTGGT.

Many counts were recorded for this clone. The CDR3 end lies 3 residues beyond the end of the read and is filled in from the germline J gene. The chain recombines TRBV20-1 with TRBJ1-1; D may be TRBD1 (5 bases). V lost 5 bases to trimming and J lost 1 base, with 5 bases between them. Germline V gives CDR1 DFQATT, CDR2 SNEGSKA (reference sequence). The CDR3 is 11 residues long. CDR3 loop: CSADRNTEAFF. CDR3 bases read: TGCAGTGCTGACAGGAACACTGAA.

The table lists this clone with a few counts. The read terminates 3 residues before the CDR3 end, so the remaining end is supplied by the germline J gene. The V gene is TRBV18, the J gene TRBJ2-2; D perhaps matches TRBD1 (5 bases). The CDR3 loop spans 14 amino acids. Germline V gene lookup returns CDR1 KGHSH and CDR2 LQKENI. CDR3 amino acids: CASSQGYENSPLFF. The sequenced CDR3 bases are TGTGCCAGCTCGCAGGGATACGAGAATTCACCG.

Ten or more counts support this clone. Read data end 3 residues before the CDR3 end; the end is taken from the germline J gene. The V and J genes are TRBV30 and TRBJ1-3; D ambiguous. V was cut by 4 bases and J by 0 bases, with 4 bases left in between. This CDR3 comprises 12 residues. From germline, CDR1 is GTSNPN and CDR2 SVGIG (reference sequence). The CDR3 DNA, read in part, is TGTGCCTGGACAGTCTCTGGAAACACC. This gives the protein CAWTVSGNT. The full CDR3 reads CAWTVSGNTIYF.

With respect to this clone: The CDR3 goes on 3 residues after the read ends, and that part is filled in from the germline J gene. This rearrangement joins TRBV19 to TRBJ2-3; D might be TRBD1 (5 bases). The germline V gene has CDR1 LNHDA and CDR2 SQIVND (reference sequence). The length of the CDR3 is 14 residues. The covered CDR3 bases are TGTGCCAGTACCCAGGGTTGGGGCAATCAGCCG. Translating it yields CASTQGWGNQP. In full, the CDR3 is CASTQGWGNQPQYF.

A note on this clone: The read is 3 residues too short to cover the CDR3 end, so that end is filled in from the germline J gene. The chain has TRBV30 and TRBJ1-1, with no clear D. Germline assignment: CDR1 GTSNPN and CDR2 SVGIG (reference sequence). V lost 6 bases and J 6 bases, leaving 11 bases between the germline ends. CDR3 length: 11 residues. The sequenced CDR3 bases are TGTGCCTGTTTAGTGTTATCTGAA. Its protein is CACLVLSE. The CDR3 in full is CACLVLSEAFF. Full variable domain (remainder filled in from reference TRBV30 and TRBJ1-1): SQTIHQWPATLVQPVGSPLSLECTVEGTSNPNLYWYRQAAGRGLQLLFYSVGIGQISSEVPQNLSASRPQDRQFILSSKKLLLSDSGFYLCACLVLSEAFFGQGTRLTVV.

This clone was found a few times. The observed sequence ends 3 residues before the CDR3 terminus, with the missing tail filled in from the germline J gene. The genes are TRBV19 and TRBJ1-2; maybe TRBD1 (6 bases). The CDR3 consists of 15 residues. Germline CDR1 reads LNHDA; CDR2 reads SQIVND (reference sequence). CDR3 DNA, as far as it was read: TGTGCCAGTGGGGAGAGCGGGGGGCTCGCAGATACC. Amino acid sequence: CASGESGGLADT. The full-length CDR3 reads as CASGESGGLADTYTF.

This clone was seen ten or more times. The sequence runs out 3 residues before the end of the CDR3; the remainder is reconstructed from the germline J gene. The chain combines TRBV6-2 or TRBV6-3 with TRBJ2-7; TRBD2 aligns across 8 bases. This CDR3 has 14 amino acids. The junction had 0 bases not matched to a gene; V was cut back by 2 bases and J by 0 bases. CDR1 is MNHEY and CDR2 is SVGEGT in the germline V gene. CDR3 sequence reads: CASSYGTSSYEQYF. The sequenced CDR3 bases are TGTGCCAGCAGTTACGGGACTAGCTCCTACGAG.

This clone has at least ten counts. Read coverage stops 3 residues before the CDR3 terminus; the germline J gene supplies the remainder. The rearrangement joins TRBV20-1 to TRBJ2-1; 9 bases line up with TRBD1. This CDR3 comprises 15 residues. Germline-derived CDR1 and CDR2 are DFQATT and SNEGSKA (reference sequence). V dropped 0 bases and J dropped 2; count of bases not matched to a gene: 2. CDR3 DNA (partial): TGCAGTGCTAGAGACCGGGACAGGGCCTACAATGAG. This translates into CSARDRDRAYNE. The full CDR3 sequence reads CSARDRDRAYNEQFF.

This clone was seen many times. The read finishes 3 residues shy of the CDR3 end, and the germline J gene is used to complete it. This chain links TRBV7-2 with TRBJ2-1; 7 positions agree with TRBD1. V gave up 5 bases and J gave up 5 bases; unmatched junction bases: 3. Germline assignment: CDR1 SGHTA and CDR2 FQGNSA. CDR3 length equals 13 residues. This chain's CDR3 is CASSTGQHNEQFF. Incomplete CDR3 DNA: TGTGCCAGCAGCACGGGACAGCACAATGAG.

This clone was counted ten times or more. The CDR3 end is not reached by the read, which stops 3 residues before it; the germline J gene fills it in. The chain uses TRBV12-5 and TRBJ2-1; maybe TRBD1 (5 bases). Trimming pared 3 bases from V and 9 bases from J, leaving 21 bases between. The germline gives CDR1 LGHNT, CDR2 FRNRAP. The CDR3 covers 16 residues. The CDR3: CASGFLVREAPREQFF. Partial CDR3 DNA: TGTGCTAGTGGTTTTCTGGTCAGGGAAGCTCCTCGTGAG.

Ten or more counts support this clone. The read ends 3 residues early relative to the CDR3; the germline J gene fills the gap. The chain links TRBV30 to TRBJ1-1, with 7 bases aligning to TRBD1. The CDR3 is 12 amino acids. V gave up 2 bases and J gave up 7 bases; unmatched junction bases: 4. The germline gives CDR1 GTSNPN, CDR2 SVGIG (reference sequence). The CDR3 DNA, read in part, is TGTGCCTGGAGTCACGGACAGGTTGAA. This encodes CAWSHGQVE. In full, the CDR3 reads CAWSHGQVEAFF. Based on the CDR3 plus reference TRBV30 and TRBJ1-1, the full variable domain is SQTIHQWPATLVQPVGSPLSLECTVEGTSNPNLYWYRQAAGRGLQLLFYSVGIGQISSEVPQNLSASRPQDRQFILSSKKLLLSDSGFYLCAWSHGQVEAFFGQGTRLTVV.

This clone was picked up many times. The CDR3 reads CSASGGAHEQYF. Incomplete CDR3 DNA: TGCAGTGCTAGCGGGGGGGCCCACGAG. The chain is built from TRBV20-1 and TRBJ2-7; 8 nucleotides agree with TRBD2. With the read ending 3 residues before the CDR3 end, the germline J gene is used to fill in that end. The CDR3 contains 12 residues. Germline V CDR1 and CDR2: DFQATT, SNEGSKA (reference sequence). The V segment lost 3 bases and the J segment 5 bases; nucleotides outside the gene matches: 3.

Only a few counts were recorded for this clone. The sequence runs out 3 residues before the end of the CDR3; the remainder is reconstructed from the germline J gene. The J gene is TRBJ2-1, the V gene TRBV6-1; 9 nucleotides agree with TRBD1. The CDR3 consists of 14 residues. The germline V gene has CDR1 MNHNS and CDR2 SASEGT. The V segment lost 3 bases and the J segment 4 bases; nucleotides outside the gene matches: 1. CDR3 residues: CASSDGTGYNEQFF. The DNA read from the CDR3 is TGTGCCAGCAGTGATGGGACAGGGTACAATGAG.

This clone was detected many times. The DNA ends 3 residues before the CDR3 does, and the rest of the CDR3 is filled in from the germline J gene. The chain links TRBV30 to TRBJ1-1, with TRBD1 as a possible D gene (6 bases). V lost 5 bases and J lost 4, with 11 bases in between. CDR1 GTSNPN and CDR2 SVGIG come from the germline V gene (reference sequence). The CDR3 has 12 residues. The CDR3 DNA, read in part, is TGTGCCTGGCAGGGGCTCGGCACTGAA. Translation gives CAWQGLGTE. The entire CDR3 protein is CAWQGLGTEAFF.

This clone was observed at least ten times. The read stops 3 residues short of the end of the CDR3; the missing end is completed from the germline J gene. The chain is built from TRBV18 and TRBJ2-7, with a tentative D call TRBD1 (5 bases). Per the germline V gene, CDR1 is KGHSH and CDR2 is LQKENI. V dropped 4 bases and J dropped 3 bases, with 13 bases sitting between them. The CDR3 is 14 residues long. CDR3 amino acids: CASSLQGQIYEQYF. The CDR3 bases that were read are TGTGCCAGCTCACTGCAGGGTCAGATCTACGAG.

Many counts were recorded for this clone. Read sequence stops 3 residues before the CDR3 end, and the germline J gene provides the missing end. This rearrangement joins TRBV5-4 to TRBJ2-7, with 8 bases lining up with TRBD2. In germline, CDR1 is SGHNT, CDR2 YYREEE (reference sequence). This CDR3 contains 14 residues. The J segment lost 3 bases and the V segment lost 2 bases, leaving 4 bases of the junction unmatched. CDR3 amino acids: CASSFDRGGYEQYF. The CDR3 bases that were read are TGTGCCAGCAGCTTCGACCGGGGGGGCTACGAG.

This clone was picked up many times. The CDR3 end falls 3 residues outside the read, so it is completed with the germline J gene. The J gene is TRBJ2-1, the V gene TRBV19; 10 nucleotides line up with TRBD1. CDR3 size: 15 residues. J lost 6 bases, V lost 6 bases, and 8 bases had no gene match. In germline, CDR1 is LNHDA, CDR2 SQIVND (reference sequence). CDR3 protein: CASRFGTGVPNEQFF. The sequenced CDR3 bases are TGTGCCAGTAGGTTCGGGACAGGGGTTCCCAATGAG.